The 14 T cell receptor beta chains below all came from one sample that was sequenced in a study of CD8 T cells in Susac syndrome. RNA totalling 0.5 to 1 ug underwent reverse transcription with random hexamers. TCRdb redid the calling of the immunoSEQ multiplex PCR reads with MiXCR, one entry per CDR3 protein. This sample yields 330,000 or so distinct CDR3 sequences, of which 89% are seen a single time; 0.18% belongs to the top ten. Sample: CD8+ T cells from PBMCs. The receptors originated from a human donor with multiple sclerosis.

The V and J genes are TRBV7-9 and TRBJ2-7; D uncertain. V was clipped by 3 bases and J by 0 bases, with 6 bases between them. Per the germline V gene, CDR1 is SEHNR and CDR2 is FQNEAQ (reference sequence). This CDR3 comprises 13 residues. CDR3 sequence (DNA): TGTGCCAGCAGCTTCGACAACTCCTACGAGCAGTACTTC. Residues: CASSFDNSYEQYF.

This chain joins TRBV19 and TRBJ2-7; D is perhaps TRBD2 (6 bases). This CDR3 is 15 amino acids long. V lost 6 bases, J lost 6 bases, and 21 bases lay in between. Germline V gene data show CDR1 as LNHDA and CDR2 as SQIVND (reference sequence). The CDR3 bases are TGTGCCAGTAGCATAACACCGGGACTGGCTTCCGAGCAGTACTTC. Its translation is CASSITPGLASEQYF.

The V call is TRBV5-1, the J call TRBJ2-7; the D call may be TRBD1 or TRBD2 (5 bases each). This CDR3 has 14 amino acids. Looked up from germline, CDR1 is SGHRS and CDR2 is YFSETQ. V lost 0 bases and J 6 bases, leaving 13 bases between the germline ends. In DNA, the CDR3 is TGCGCCAGCAGCTTGGGGCAGGGACCTACCGAGCAGTACTTC. Translated: CASSLGQGPTEQYF.

The V and J genes are TRBV28 and TRBJ2-7, with D maybe TRBD1 (6 bases). CDR1 and CDR2 (germline): MDHEN, SYDVKM. CDR3 length: 14 residues. The V gene lost 5 bases and the J gene lost 1 base, with 12 bases spanning the gap. The CDR3 protein is CASSPVDSSYEQYF. CDR3 in DNA: TGTGCCAGCAGTCCAGTGGACAGTTCCTACGAGCAGTACTTC.

This chain joins TRBV20-1 and TRBJ2-7; the D call may be TRBD1 or TRBD2 (5 bases each). Germline CDR1 DFQATT, CDR2 SNEGSKA (reference sequence). The CDR3 has 14 residues. V was cut by 1 base and J by 1 base, with 11 bases left in between. CDR3 DNA sequence: TGCAGTGCTAGAGCTCAATGGGGGTCCTACGAGCAGTACTTC. Its translation is CSARAQWGSYEQYF.

This chain connects TRBV18 to TRBJ2-7, with unresolved D. The CDR3 has 16 residues. V dropped 0 bases and J dropped 0 bases, with 12 bases sitting between them. Germline assignment: CDR1 KGHSH and CDR2 LQKENI. CDR3 sequence: CASSPPDLEYSYEQYF. The CDR3 region has the DNA TGTGCCAGCTCACCACCGGATCTTGAGTACTCCTACGAGCAGTACTTC. The whole variable domain, remainder taken from reference TRBV18 and TRBJ2-7, is NAGVMQNPRHLVRRRGQEARLRCSPMKGHSHVYWYRQLPEEGLKFMVYLQKENIIDESGMPKERFSAEFPKEGPSILRIQQVVRGDSAAYFCASSPPDLEYSYEQYFGPGTRLTVT.

The chain uses TRBV5-5 and TRBJ2-3, with D possibly TRBD2 on 5 matching bases. The CDR3 is 16 residues long. V lost 3 bases and J 1 base, leaving 15 bases between the germline ends. Per germline, CDR1 SGHKS and CDR2 YYEKEE (reference sequence). CDR3 residues: CASSSWASSRTDTQYF. In nucleotides, the CDR3 is TGTGCCAGCAGCTCTTGGGCCTCTAGCCGCACAGATACGCAGTATTTT.

The V and J genes are TRBV29-1 and TRBJ2-7; D tentatively fits TRBD1 or TRBD2 (5 bases each). Per the germline V gene, CDR1 is SQVTM and CDR2 is ANQGSEA. The CDR3 consists of 13 residues. Trimming removed 7 bases from V and 7 bases from J, with 20 bases in between. CDR3 nucleotides: TGCAGCGCCAGGGACCCCACAATGCGAGAGCAGTACTTC. This codes for CSARDPTMREQYF.

V usage is TRBV20-1 and J usage is TRBJ2-5, with D possibly matching TRBD2 (5 bases). CDR3 length: 17 amino acids. The germline CDR1 and CDR2 sequences are DFQATT and SNEGSKA (reference sequence). Trimming cost V 1 base and J 4 bases, with 22 bases left between them. The DNA of the CDR3 is TGCAGTGCTAGAGGGACCGCAGGAAGAGGGCCCCGAGAGACCCAGTACTTC. The encoded protein is CSARGTAGRGPRETQYF.

The V call is TRBV9, the J call TRBJ2-7; D is uncertain. Germline values: CDR1 SGDLS, CDR2 YYNGEE. Trimming took off 0 bases at V and 6 bases at J, with 7 bases between the two ends. The CDR3 has 12 amino acids. The CDR3, as DNA: TGTGCCAGCAGCGTAGCTACCGGCGAGCAGTACTTC. Its protein product is CASSVATGEQYF.

The rearrangement links TRBV3-1 to TRBJ2-1; D might be TRBD1 (6 bases). Deletions cut 0 bases from V and 4 bases from J, with 13 bases between. From germline, CDR1 is LGHDT and CDR2 YNNKEL (reference sequence). The CDR3 is made up of 16 amino acids. DNA for the CDR3: TGTGCCAGCAGCCAAGATTCCAGGGGCTTGTACAATGAGCAGTTCTTC. It codes for CASSQDSRGLYNEQFF.

The chain has TRBV4-3 and TRBJ2-1, with 10 bases matching TRBD2. With 4 bases clipped from V and 9 bases from J, the junction kept 12 bases outside the gene matches. The CDR3 extends over 16 amino acids. Germline CDR1 LGHNA, CDR2 YSLEER. The CDR3 nucleotides read TGCGCCAGCAGCCTGACCTTAGCGGGGGGACTCGGTGAGCAGTTCTTC. Residues: CASSLTLAGGLGEQFF.

V is TRBV24-1 and J is TRBJ2-2; D is undetermined. CDR1 is KGHDR, CDR2 SFDVKD, per germline. The V end was cut by 1 base, the J end by 0 bases, with 8 bases between. The CDR3 covers 16 residues. The DNA of the CDR3 is TGTGCCACCAGTGATTTTGGCGAAGCGAACACCGGGGAGCTGTTTTTT. Amino acids: CATSDFGEANTGELFF.

This clonotype showed up just a few times. The V gene is TRBV7-3, the J gene TRBJ2-1; maybe TRBD2 (5 bases). Trimming removed 4 bases at V and 5 bases at J, with 24 bases between. Germline CDR1 SGHTA, CDR2 FQGTGA. The CDR3 has 18 residues. CDR3 sequence: CASSYTPDPGNYDNEQFF. DNA for the CDR3: TGTGCCAGCAGCTACACCCCCGACCCGGGGAACTATGACAATGAGCAGTTCTTC.